The present entry profiles one TCR beta chain with its context. The data belong to a study of blood T cell repertoires in COVID-19. Germline V gene lookup returns CDR1 SGHNT and CDR2 YYREEE (reference sequence). Trimming took 4 bases from V and 2 from J; bases not matched to a gene: 7. This CDR3 comprises 15 residues. Measured with immunoSEQ multiplex PCR; TCRdb has only the in-frame clones, and not every one. The table lists 120,000 or so clones, 65% to 90% of them singletons. The chain recombines TRBV5-4 with TRBJ2-5; TRBD2 matches at 8 bases. Sequenced input: peripheral blood. This receptor was obtained from a woman older than 75 with acute or convalescent COVID-19. The chain's CDR3 is CASSPRGGGQETQYF. CDR3 in DNA: TGTGCCAGCAGCCCAAGGGGCGGGGGGCAAGAGACCCAGTACTTC. Full variable domain (remainder filled in from reference TRBV5-4 and TRBJ2-5): ETGVTQSPTHLIKTRGQQVTLRCSSQSGHNTVSWYQQALGQGPQFIFQYYREEENGRGNFPPRFSGLQFPNYSSELNVNALELDDSALYLCASSPRGGGQETQYFGPGTRLLVL.